The 20 T cell receptor beta chains in this list originate from one sample, sequenced in a study of CD8+ T cells in alopecia areata. Isolated RNA was reverse transcribed into cDNA used as the sequencing template. Produced via immunoSEQ multiplex PCR; TCRdb's table is partial and in-frame only. In the table there are roughly 220,000 clones, around two fifths of which are singletons. Treatment denoted: oral pan-JAK inhibitor, 5-10 mg twice daily. Here the sequenced sample was CD4+ T cells sorted from blood, taken at approximately week 34, from a patient treated with tofacitinib. The receptors were gathered from a human donor with alopecia areata.

V gene TRBV6-1 combines with J gene TRBJ2-5; 7 nucleotides agree with TRBD1. Looked up from germline, CDR1 is MNHNS and CDR2 is SASEGT. The CDR3 spans 13 residues. Trimming removed 7 bases from V and 5 bases from J; junction bases left unmatched: 7. The CDR3 is CASNGQVLETQYF. The CDR3 nucleotides are TGTGCCAGCAACGGACAGGTTCTGGAGACCCAGTACTTC.

This clone has a handful of counts. The chain employs TRBV6-1 and TRBJ2-3; no definite D call. Per the germline V gene, CDR1 is MNHNS and CDR2 is SASEGT. The CDR3 extends over 17 amino acids. V shed 0 bases and J shed 1 base, with 14 bases lying between them. The CDR3 DNA reads as TGTGCCAGCAGTGAAGCAGGGCGGCTCTACCGCACAGATACGCAGTATTTT. Encoded protein: CASSEAGRLYRTDTQYF.

The J gene is TRBJ1-5, the V gene TRBV19, with D tentatively TRBD1 (6 bases). Trimming pared 4 bases from V and 3 bases from J, leaving 34 bases between. CDR3 length equals 22 residues. Germline CDR1 and CDR2: LNHDA and SQIVND (reference sequence). CDR3 amino acids: CASSKYWDIPPFLRGDNQPQHF. CDR3 in DNA: TGTGCCAGTAGTAAATACTGGGACATTCCACCTTTTCTCCGTGGGGACAATCAGCCCCAGCATTTT.

The sample holds a few counts of this clone. The chain links TRBV30 to TRBJ1-1; D not certain. V was pared by 0 bases and J by 1 base, with 9 bases between. This CDR3 is built from 14 residues. CDR1 is GTSNPN and CDR2 is SVGIG in the germline V gene (reference sequence). Written as DNA, the CDR3 is TGTGCCTGGAGTGTACAGACCAGGAACACTGAAGCTTTCTTT. Its protein is CAWSVQTRNTEAFF.

V is TRBV4-1 and J is TRBJ2-7, with D unresolved. This CDR3 comprises 16 residues. V was pared by 4 bases and J by 4 bases, with 20 bases between. Per germline, CDR1 MGHRA and CDR2 YSYEKL. As DNA, the CDR3 is TGCGCCAGCAGCCCTACCGGTTCGAGACTCCTTTACGAGCAGTACTTC. It specifies CASSPTGSRLLYEQYF.

The J gene is TRBJ1-1, the V gene TRBV7-3, with D perhaps matching TRBD1 (5 bases). CDR1 SGHTA and CDR2 FQGTGA come from the germline V gene. V was clipped by 2 bases and J by 7 bases, with 11 bases between them. The CDR3 sequence is 13 residues long. CDR3 residues: CASSLSGRGEAFF. The DNA of the CDR3 is TGTGCCAGCAGCTTATCGGGACGGGGTGAAGCTTTCTTT.

This clone was seen a few times. J is TRBJ1-1 and V is TRBV11-2, with 7 bases fitting TRBD1. The CDR3 runs 13 residues. With V trimmed by 0 bases and J by 9 bases, 4 bases remained unmatched. Looked up from germline, CDR1 is SGHAT and CDR2 is FQNNGV. The CDR3 spells CASSLDQGVKAFF. The CDR3 DNA is TGTGCCAGCAGCTTAGATCAGGGGGTGAAAGCTTTCTTT.

This clone was detected a few times. V gene TRBV29-1 combines with J gene TRBJ1-2; the match to TRBD1 covers 9 bases. With V trimmed by 6 bases and J by 2 bases, 10 bases remained unmatched. The CDR3 is 15 residues long. CDR1 SQVTM and CDR2 ANQGSEA come from the germline V gene. CDR3 DNA sequence: TGCAGCGTCGCCGGGACAGGGAATTCAAACTATGGCTACACCTTC. This codes for CSVAGTGNSNYGYTF.

This clone has more than one count but fewer than ten. J is TRBJ2-5 and V is TRBV7-3; the D is unclear. This CDR3 has 14 residues. CDR1 is SGHTA, CDR2 FQGTGA, per germline. V lost 5 bases and J 1 base, leaving 11 bases between the germline ends. The chain's CDR3 is CASSLAGPQETQYF. CDR3 nucleotides: TGTGCCAGCAGCCTGGCCGGGCCCCAAGAGACCCAGTACTTC.

The chain combines TRBV7-2 with TRBJ2-3; D is ambiguous. CDR3 length equals 12 residues. Trimming left V 4 bases short and J 6 bases short, with 8 bases between. From germline, CDR1 is SGHTA and CDR2 FQGNSA. Here the CDR3 DNA reads TGTGCCAGCAGCTATTCGACGGATACGCAGTATTTT. This gives the protein CASSYSTDTQYF.

The V call is TRBV10-3, the J call TRBJ2-1; unclear D gene. Germline CDR1 ENHRY, CDR2 SYGVKD. The CDR3 sequence is 15 residues long. V was trimmed by 2 bases and J by 0 bases, leaving 8 bases between them. The CDR3 nucleotides read TGTGCCATCAGTGAGAAGGAGCGCTCCTACAATGAGCAGTTCTTC. Its translation is CAISEKERSYNEQFF.

This rearrangement joins TRBV4-2 to TRBJ2-5; D is perhaps TRBD1 or TRBD2 (5 bases each). CDR1 LGHNA and CDR2 YNFKEQ come from the germline V gene. The CDR3 loop spans 15 amino acids. The germline V and J ends were trimmed by 3 bases and 2 bases, with 13 bases remaining between them. CDR3 region: CASSQGRLQQETQYF. CDR3 DNA: TGTGCCAGCAGCCAGGGACGCCTTCAACAAGAGACCCAGTACTTC.

The chain has TRBV6-5 and TRBJ1-2; 7 bases agree with TRBD1. The CDR3 loop spans 14 amino acids. The junction had 5 bases not matched to a gene; V was cut back by 4 bases and J by 3 bases. In germline, CDR1 is MNHEY, CDR2 SVGAGI. The CDR3 DNA sequence: TGTGCCAGCAGTTCGGGACAGAGACACTATGGCTACACCTTC. This sequence encodes CASSSGQRHYGYTF.

The gene calls are TRBV27 and TRBJ2-7; 9 nucleotides line up with TRBD1. J lost 13 bases, V lost 2 bases, and 6 bases had no gene match. This CDR3 region has 12 residues. Germline CDR1 reads MNHEY; CDR2 reads SMNVEV (reference sequence). CDR3 DNA: TGTGCCAGCAGTTTAACCGGGACAGGGCTCTACTTC. Translation: CASSLTGTGLYF.

V is TRBV25-1 and J is TRBJ1-1; D possibly corresponds to TRBD1 (5 bases). Trimming removed 3 bases at V and 3 bases at J, with 14 bases between. CDR1 is MGHDK, CDR2 SYGVNS, per germline. This CDR3 is 15 amino acids long. Here the CDR3 reads CASSDPATAYTEAFF. CDR3 DNA sequence: TGTGCCAGCAGTGACCCAGCGACAGCTTACACTGAAGCTTTCTTT.

This clone was seen only a few times. The chain combines TRBV11-2 with TRBJ1-4; D is unresolved. With 5 bases removed from V and 8 bases from J, the gap between germline ends came to 15 bases. The CDR3 contains 14 residues. CDR1 and CDR2 (germline): SGHAT, FQNNGV. CDR3 bases: TGTGCCAGCAGCGCAGTCGGTGGGTCCGAAAAACTGTTTTTT. Its translation: CASSAVGGSEKLFF.

This clone was found many times. The chain employs TRBV15 and TRBJ1-2; possibly TRBD1 for D (5 bases). Germline CDR1 reads LNHNV; CDR2 reads YYDKDF (reference sequence). The CDR3 covers 14 residues. Between the trimmed V and J ends, which lost 0 bases and 6 bases, there was a span of 11 bases. The CDR3 DNA sequence: TGTGCCACCAGCAGAGAGGCAGGGCGGGATGGCTACACCTTC. This translates into CATSREAGRDGYTF.

The V call is TRBV19, the J call TRBJ2-7, with TRBD1 as a possible D gene (6 bases). This CDR3 region has 13 residues. Trimming left V 6 bases short and J 2 bases short, with 11 bases between. Looked up from germline, CDR1 is LNHDA and CDR2 is SQIVND (reference sequence). This CDR3 reads CASSPTGTYEQYF. The CDR3, as DNA: TGTGCCAGTAGCCCCACAGGGACCTACGAGCAGTACTTC.

This CDR3 is CASSQSTGKSQPQHF. The CDR3 region has the DNA TGCGCCAGCAGCCAGTCGACAGGGAAGAGTCAGCCCCAGCATTTT. The chain couples TRBV4-1 to TRBJ1-5; 7 positions match TRBD1. Looked up from germline, CDR1 is MGHRA and CDR2 is YSYEKL. The junction had 8 bases not matched to a gene; V was cut back by 3 bases and J by 6 bases. The CDR3 extends over 15 amino acids.

This chain links TRBV5-4 with TRBJ2-5; possible D gene TRBD2, 7 bases. The CDR3 loop spans 13 amino acids. Trimming shortened V by 4 bases and J by 5 bases, and 12 bases separated the two germline ends. The germline V gene has CDR1 SGHNT and CDR2 YYREEE (reference sequence). The CDR3 DNA reads TGTGCCAGCAGCGAGGGGGGGAAGGAGACCCAGTACTTC. It yields the protein CASSEGGKETQYF. Complete variable domain (other parts from reference TRBV5-4 and TRBJ2-5): ETGVTQSPTHLIKTRGQQVTLRCSSQSGHNTVSWYQQALGQGPQFIFQYYREEENGRGNFPPRFSGLQFPNYSSELNVNALELDDSALYLCASSEGGKETQYFGPGTRLLVL.